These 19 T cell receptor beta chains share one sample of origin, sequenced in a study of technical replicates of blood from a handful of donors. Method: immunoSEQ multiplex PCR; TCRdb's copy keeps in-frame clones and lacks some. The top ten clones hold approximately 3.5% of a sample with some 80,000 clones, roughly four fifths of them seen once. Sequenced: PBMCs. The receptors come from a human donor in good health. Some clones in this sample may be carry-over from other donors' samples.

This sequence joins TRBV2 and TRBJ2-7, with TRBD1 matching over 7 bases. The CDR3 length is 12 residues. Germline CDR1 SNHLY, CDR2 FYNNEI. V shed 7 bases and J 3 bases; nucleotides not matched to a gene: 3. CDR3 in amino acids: CASKDRIYEQYF. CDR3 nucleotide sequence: TGTGCCAGCAAGGACAGGATCTACGAGCAGTACTTC.

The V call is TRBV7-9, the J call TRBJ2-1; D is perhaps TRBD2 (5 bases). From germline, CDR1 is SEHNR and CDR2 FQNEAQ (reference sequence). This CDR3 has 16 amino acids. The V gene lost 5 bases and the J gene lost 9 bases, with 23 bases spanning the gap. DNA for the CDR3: TGTGCCAGCAGCCCTAGGTTGATGGCGGGTGACGGTGAGCAGTTCTTC. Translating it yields CASSPRLMAGDGEQFF.

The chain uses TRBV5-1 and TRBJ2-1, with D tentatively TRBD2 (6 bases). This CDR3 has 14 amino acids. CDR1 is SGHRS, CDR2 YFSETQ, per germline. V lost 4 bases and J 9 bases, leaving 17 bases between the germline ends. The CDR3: CASSSQTGVSEQFF. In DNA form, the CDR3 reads TGCGCCAGCAGCAGCCAAACGGGGGTCAGTGAGCAGTTCTTC. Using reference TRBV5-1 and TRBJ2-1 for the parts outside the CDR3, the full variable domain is KAGVTQTPRYLIKTRGQQVTLSCSPISGHRSVSWYQQTPGQGLQFLFEYFSETQRNKGNFPGRFSGRQFSNSRSEMNVSTLELGDSALYLCASSSQTGVSEQFFGPGTRLTVL.

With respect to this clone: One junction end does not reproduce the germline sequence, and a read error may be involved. CDR3 protein: CASSLIRDGLNF. CDR3 nucleotide sequence: TGTGCCAGCAGTTTAATTAGAGACGGGTTGAACTTT. The chain combines TRBV28 with TRBJ1-1; D unresolved. The CDR3 has 12 amino acids. The germline V gene encodes CDR1 MDHEN and CDR2 SYDVKM.

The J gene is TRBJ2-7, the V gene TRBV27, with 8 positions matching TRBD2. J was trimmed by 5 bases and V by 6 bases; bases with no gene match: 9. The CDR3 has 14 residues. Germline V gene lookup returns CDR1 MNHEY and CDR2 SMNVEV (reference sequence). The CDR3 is CASSPGTSYNEQYF. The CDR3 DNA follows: TGTGCCAGCAGCCCGGGGACTAGTTATAACGAGCAGTACTTC.

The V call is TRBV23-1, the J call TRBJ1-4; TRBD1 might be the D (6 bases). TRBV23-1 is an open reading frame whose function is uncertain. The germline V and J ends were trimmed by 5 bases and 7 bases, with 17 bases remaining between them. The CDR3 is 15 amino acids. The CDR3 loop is CASSYFRDIGEKLFF. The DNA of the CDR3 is TGCGCCAGCAGTTACTTTAGGGACATTGGTGAAAAACTGTTTTTT.

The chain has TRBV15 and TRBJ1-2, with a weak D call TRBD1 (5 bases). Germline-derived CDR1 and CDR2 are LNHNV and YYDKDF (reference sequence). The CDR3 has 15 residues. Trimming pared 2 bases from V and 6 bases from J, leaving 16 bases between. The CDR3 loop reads CATSRPRGGIDGYTF. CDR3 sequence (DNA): TGTGCCACCAGCAGACCTCGGGGGGGGATCGATGGCTACACCTTC. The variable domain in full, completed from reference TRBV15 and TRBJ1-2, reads DAMVIQNPRYQVTQFGKPVTLSCSQTLNHNVMYWYQQKSSQAPKLLFHYYDKDFNNEADTPDNFQSRRPNTSFCFLDIRSPGLGDTAMYLCATSRPRGGIDGYTFGSGTRLTVV.

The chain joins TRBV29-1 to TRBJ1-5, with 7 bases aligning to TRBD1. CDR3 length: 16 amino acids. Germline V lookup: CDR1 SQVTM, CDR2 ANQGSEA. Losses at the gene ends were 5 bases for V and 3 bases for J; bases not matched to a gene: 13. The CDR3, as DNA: TGCAGCGTTACCTCGGGGGCAGGGGGGACCAATCAGCCCCAGCATTTT. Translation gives CSVTSGAGGTNQPQHF.

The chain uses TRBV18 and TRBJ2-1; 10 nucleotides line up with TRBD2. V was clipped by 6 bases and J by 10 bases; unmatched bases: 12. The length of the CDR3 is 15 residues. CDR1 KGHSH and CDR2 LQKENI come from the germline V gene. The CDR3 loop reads CASSADLAGVREQFF. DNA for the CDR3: TGTGCCAGCTCTGCAGACCTAGCGGGAGTACGGGAGCAGTTCTTC.

In DNA form, the CDR3 reads TGTGCCAGCAGCCCCCAGAGCGGGAGGGGAATCTACGAGCAGTACTTC. Amino acids: CASSPQSGRGIYEQYF. The genes are TRBV5-4 and TRBJ2-7, with 10 bases that match TRBD2. CDR3 length: 16 residues. V was clipped by 4 bases and J by 3 bases; unmatched bases: 10. Germline V gives CDR1 SGHNT, CDR2 YYREEE (reference sequence).

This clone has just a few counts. The chain's CDR3 is CASSRDRGRDEQYF. The DNA of the CDR3 is TGTGCCAGCAGCCGGGACAGGGGGCGCGACGAGCAGTACTTC. V and J are TRBV6-1 and TRBJ2-7, with 12 bases identical to TRBD1. This CDR3 comprises 14 residues. Per germline, CDR1 MNHNS and CDR2 SASEGT. V shed 6 bases, J shed 5 bases, and the junction held 5 bases outside the gene matches.

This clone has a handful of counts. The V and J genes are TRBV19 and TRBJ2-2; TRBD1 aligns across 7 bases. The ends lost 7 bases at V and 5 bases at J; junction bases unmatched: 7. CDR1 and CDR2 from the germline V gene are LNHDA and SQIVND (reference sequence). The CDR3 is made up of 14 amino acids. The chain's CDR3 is CASNPGQATGELFF. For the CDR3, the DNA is TGTGCCAGTAATCCAGGACAGGCAACCGGGGAGCTGTTTTTT. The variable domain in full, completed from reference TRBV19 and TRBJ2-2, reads DGGITQSPKYLFRKEGQNVTLSCEQNLNHDAMYWYRQDPGQGLRLIYYSQIVNDFQKGDIAEGYSVSREKKESFPLTVTSAQKNPTAFYLCASNPGQATGELFFGEGSRLTVL.

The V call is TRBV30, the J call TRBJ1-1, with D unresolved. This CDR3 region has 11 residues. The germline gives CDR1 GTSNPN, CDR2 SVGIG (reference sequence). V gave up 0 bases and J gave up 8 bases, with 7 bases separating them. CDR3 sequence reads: CAWSVRSEAFF. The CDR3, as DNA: TGTGCCTGGAGTGTTCGGTCCGAAGCTTTCTTT.

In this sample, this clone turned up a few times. CDR3 region: CASSSSHDYGYTF. The CDR3 region has the DNA TGTGCCAGCAGTTCCTCACATGACTATGGCTACACCTTC. This chain connects TRBV7-9 to TRBJ1-2; D is unresolved. Trimming removed 6 bases from V and 3 bases from J, with 11 bases in between. CDR3 length: 13 amino acids. Germline V gene sequence: CDR1 SEHNR, CDR2 FQNEAQ (reference sequence).

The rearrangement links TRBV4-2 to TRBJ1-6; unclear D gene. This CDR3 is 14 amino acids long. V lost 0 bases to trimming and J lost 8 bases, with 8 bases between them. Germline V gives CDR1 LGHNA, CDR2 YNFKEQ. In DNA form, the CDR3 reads TGTGCCAGCAGCCAAGATCGGAGGGATTCACCCCTCCACTTT. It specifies CASSQDRRDSPLHF.

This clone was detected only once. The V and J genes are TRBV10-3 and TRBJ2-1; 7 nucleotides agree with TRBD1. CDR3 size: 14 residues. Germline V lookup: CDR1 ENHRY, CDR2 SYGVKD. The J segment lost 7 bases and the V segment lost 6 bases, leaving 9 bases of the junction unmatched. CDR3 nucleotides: TGTGCCATCAGCACGGGACAACAGGGGAATGAGCAGTTCTTC. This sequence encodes CAISTGQQGNEQFF.

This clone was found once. The CDR3 DNA is TGTGCCAGCAGTCCAGGTCTTAGCAATCAGCCCCAGCATTTT. This translates into CASSPGLSNQPQHF. V usage is TRBV27 and J usage is TRBJ1-5; unclear D gene. In germline, CDR1 is MNHEY, CDR2 SMNVEV (reference sequence). This CDR3 region has 14 residues. V was shortened by 5 bases and J by 0 bases, with 8 bases between the two germline ends.

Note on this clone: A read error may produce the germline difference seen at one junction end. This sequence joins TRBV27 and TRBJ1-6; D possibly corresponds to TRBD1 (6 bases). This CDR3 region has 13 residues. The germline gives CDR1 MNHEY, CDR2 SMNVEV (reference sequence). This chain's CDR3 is CASSRPGESPPHF. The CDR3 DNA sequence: TGTGCCAGCTCGCGGCCAGGGGAGTCACCCCCCCACTTT.

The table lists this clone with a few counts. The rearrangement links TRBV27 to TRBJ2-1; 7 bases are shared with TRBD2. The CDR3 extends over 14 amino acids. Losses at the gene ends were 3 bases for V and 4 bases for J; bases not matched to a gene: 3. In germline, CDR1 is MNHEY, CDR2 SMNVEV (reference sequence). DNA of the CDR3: TGTGCCAGCAGTTTTGTCGGGAGGTACAATGAGCAGTTCTTC. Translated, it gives CASSFVGRYNEQFF.